The rows below give T cell receptor beta chains drawn from one sample of a study of T cell responses to AZD1222 COVID-19 vaccine. Measured with immunoSEQ multiplex PCR; TCRdb has only the in-frame clones, and not every one. The sample records 130,000 to 150,000 clones, 88% being singletons. The source was peripheral blood, collected 28 days after the second dose of the MenACWY control vaccine. These receptors were taken from an adult who received the MenACWY meningococcal vaccine as a control. CDR3s include the opening cysteine and the closing phenylalanine or tryptophan. D genes are given only for firm matches. Clone size is not always given. Where it is, it says once, few, many or a class for expanded clones.

V gene: TRBV5-8
D gene: .
J gene: TRBJ2-7
CDR3 length: 13
clone size: few
CDR3 DNA: TGTGCCAGCAGCTTGGAGCGCTCCTACGAGCAGTACTTC
CDR3 protein: CASSLERSYEQYF

V gene: TRBV30
D gene: .
J gene: TRBJ1-5
CDR3 length: 15
clone size: .
CDR3 DNA: TGTGCCTGGACCCTTGGGGGTCGCGGCAATCAGCCCCAGCATTTT
CDR3 protein: CAWTLGGRGNQPQHF

V gene: TRBV7-9
D gene: TRBD2
J gene: TRBJ2-7
CDR3 length: 14
clone size: .
CDR3 DNA: TGTGCCAGCAGTATAGCGGGAGCTAGGTACGAGCAGTACTTC
CDR3 protein: CASSIAGARYEQYF

V gene: TRBV9
D gene: TRBD2
J gene: TRBJ2-7
CDR3 length: 13
clone size: few
CDR3 DNA: TGTGCCAGCAGCCCGGGAGGGCCCTACGAGCAGTACTTC
CDR3 protein: CASSPGGPYEQYF

V gene: TRBV13
D gene: TRBD1
J gene: TRBJ1-1
CDR3 length: 13
clone size: .
CDR3 DNA: TGTGCCAGCAGTCAAGGACAGGCTACTGAAGCTTTCTTT
CDR3 protein: CASSQGQATEAFF

V gene: TRBV2
D gene: .
J gene: TRBJ1-5
CDR3 length: 16
clone size: .
CDR3 DNA: TGTGCCAGCAGTAGGCAAGGTGGGTTGAGCAATCAGCCCCAGCATTTT
CDR3 protein: CASSRQGGLSNQPQHF

V gene: TRBV9
D gene: .
J gene: TRBJ2-7
CDR3 length: 16
clone size: .
CDR3 DNA: TGTGCCAGCAGCATCCGTGGGGGCCAAATCGGAGACGAGCAGTACTTC
CDR3 protein: CASSIRGGQIGDEQYF

V gene: TRBV5-1
D gene: TRBD1
J gene: TRBJ2-2
CDR3 length: 15
clone size: .
CDR3 DNA: TGCGCCAGCAGCTTGGACCCAGGGGGCACCGGGGAGCTGTTTTTT
CDR3 protein: CASSLDPGGTGELFF

V gene: TRBV18
D gene: TRBD1
J gene: TRBJ1-2
CDR3 length: 13
clone size: .
CDR3 DNA: TGTGCCAGCTCACCGCAGGGGGAGGATACCTACACCTTC
CDR3 protein: CASSPQGEDTYTF

V gene: TRBV30
D gene: .
J gene: TRBJ2-7
CDR3 length: 15
clone size: .
CDR3 DNA: TGTGCCTGGAGACCAAACGGGACCGTTTACTACGAGCAGTACTTC
CDR3 protein: CAWRPNGTVYYEQYF

V gene: TRBV5-1
D gene: TRBD1
J gene: TRBJ2-5
CDR3 length: 16
clone size: .
CDR3 DNA: TGCGCCAGCAGCTCGGTGGGACAGGGTATCCAAGAGACCCAGTACTTC
CDR3 protein: CASSSVGQGIQETQYF

V gene: TRBV5-1
D gene: TRBD2
J gene: TRBJ2-1
CDR3 length: 15
clone size: .
CDR3 DNA: TGCGCCAGCAGCTTGGTTGCGGGGGGGTACAATGAGCAGTTCTTC
CDR3 protein: CASSLVAGGYNEQFF

V gene: TRBV6-5
D gene: TRBD1
J gene: TRBJ1-2
CDR3 length: 14
clone size: .
CDR3 DNA: TGTGCCAGCAGAGAGCTTGGGACAGGGGATGGCTACACCTTC
CDR3 protein: CASRELGTGDGYTF

V gene: TRBV30
D gene: .
J gene: TRBJ1-2
CDR3 length: 14
clone size: once
CDR3 DNA: TGTGCCTGGAGTGTACTGGGGGGCAACTATGGCTACACCTTC
CDR3 protein: CAWSVLGGNYGYTF

V gene: TRBV5-1
D gene: TRBD1
J gene: TRBJ2-3
CDR3 length: 16
clone size: .
CDR3 DNA: TGCGCCAGCAGCTTGCGCGGGACAGGGGGCACAGATACGCAGTATTTT
CDR3 protein: CASSLRGTGGTDTQYF

V gene: TRBV6-2/TRBV6-3
D gene: .
J gene: TRBJ1-2
CDR3 length: 13
clone size: .
CDR3 DNA: TGTGCCAGCAGTTACAGGACTAACTATGGCTACACCTTC
CDR3 protein: CASSYRTNYGYTF

V gene: TRBV5-1
D gene: TRBD2
J gene: TRBJ2-3
CDR3 length: 16
clone size: once
CDR3 DNA: TGCGCCAGCTCTCGGGGAGGGGTCGGGGGCACAGATACGCAGTATTTT
CDR3 protein: CASSRGGVGGTDTQYF